Below are 6 T cell receptor beta chains sequenced from a single sample in a study of shared clonotypes between healthy human individuals (dated by TCRdb to 2019 to 2021). Library preparation employed the immunoSEQ multiplex PCR assay. This immuneACCESS table, as held by TCRdb, lists in-frame sequences with V and J called but not all clones. Of the missing ones, under half trace to an unresolved V gene in checked studies; the others have no known cause. The table for this sample lists 650,000 to 800,000 clones; 72% of them were counted only once. Clones ranked in the top ten supply around 1.8% of the sample. The sample consisted of memory CD4+ T cells sorted from blood. Explained via the paper, the cell subset or site label denotes: CD45RA-negative fraction. All receptors derive from a woman aged 25-40 years in good health.

This sequence joins TRBV18 and TRBJ2-5; 8 bases fit TRBD1. V trimming: 5 bases; J trimming: 5 bases; junction bases outside the gene matches: 10. This CDR3 has 15 residues. Germline V gene lookup returns CDR1 KGHSH and CDR2 LQKENI. For the CDR3, the DNA is TGTGCCAGCTCATCGGACAGGGCCGGGTTGGAGACCCAGTACTTC. Residues: CASSSDRAGLETQYF.

The CDR3 is CASSYYSNQPQHF. The CDR3 coding sequence is TGTGCCAGCAGTTACTATAGCAATCAGCCCCAGCATTTT. The chain employs TRBV6-6 and TRBJ1-5; D is unresolved. The CDR3 has 13 amino acids. Per germline, CDR1 MNHNY and CDR2 SVGAGI (reference sequence). V lost 1 base, J lost 0 bases, and 1 base lay in between.

The table lists this clone with many counts. Within the sample, other DNA sequences also encode this same CDR3. The gene calls are TRBV7-2 and TRBJ1-5, with 7 bases fitting TRBD1. Unmatched junction bases numbered 0, after V lost 2 bases and J lost 2 bases. The CDR3 runs to 14 residues. Per the germline V gene, CDR1 is SGHTA and CDR2 is FQGNSA. In nucleotides, the CDR3 is TGTGCCAGCAGCTTAACAGGGGGCAATCAGCCCCAGCATTTT. Translation: CASSLTGGNQPQHF.

This clone came up many times. The V and J genes are TRBV28 and TRBJ2-3; D gene unclear. Germline V gives CDR1 MDHEN, CDR2 SYDVKM. The V end lost 6 bases, the J end lost 0 bases, and 10 bases lay between the germline ends. The CDR3 is 14 residues long. The DNA of the CDR3 is TGTGCCAGCAGGCCCGGGTACAGCACAGATACGCAGTATTTT. As protein: CASRPGYSTDTQYF.

This rearrangement joins TRBV6-5 to TRBJ2-7; the D gene could be TRBD1 or TRBD2 (5 bases each). V lost 8 bases and J lost 0, with 17 bases in between. Germline assignment: CDR1 MNHEY and CDR2 SVGAGI. CDR3 size: 15 residues. The CDR3 sequence: CASRRGDVPSYEQYF. The CDR3 DNA follows: TGTGCCAGCCGAAGAGGGGACGTACCCTCCTACGAGCAGTACTTC.

To note about this clone: This CDR3 is also generated by other DNA sequences in the sample. The rearrangement links TRBV19 to TRBJ2-5; unclear D gene. This CDR3 contains 14 residues. Germline CDR1 reads LNHDA; CDR2 reads SQIVND (reference sequence). Trimming stripped 6 bases from V and 0 bases from J, with 11 bases between. The CDR3 reads CASSPGQNQETQYF. CDR3 in DNA: TGTGCCAGTAGCCCCGGCCAAAACCAAGAGACCCAGTACTTC.